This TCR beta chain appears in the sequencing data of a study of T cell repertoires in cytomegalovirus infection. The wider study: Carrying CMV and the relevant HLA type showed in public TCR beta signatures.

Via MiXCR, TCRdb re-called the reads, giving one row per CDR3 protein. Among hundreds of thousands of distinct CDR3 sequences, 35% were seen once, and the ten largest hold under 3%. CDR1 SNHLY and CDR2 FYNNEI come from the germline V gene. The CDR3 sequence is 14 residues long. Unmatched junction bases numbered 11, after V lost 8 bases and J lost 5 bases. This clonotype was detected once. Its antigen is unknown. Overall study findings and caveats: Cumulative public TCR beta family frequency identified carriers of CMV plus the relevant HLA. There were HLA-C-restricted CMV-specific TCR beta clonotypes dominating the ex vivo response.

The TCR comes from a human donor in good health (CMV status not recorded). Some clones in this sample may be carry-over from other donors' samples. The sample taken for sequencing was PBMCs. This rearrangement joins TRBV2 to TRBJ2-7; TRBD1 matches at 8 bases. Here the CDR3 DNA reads TGTGCCAGCCTTGGACAGGGAAAAGGTGACGAGCAGTACTTC. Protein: CASLGQGKGDEQYF.